A single T cell receptor beta chain is shown here with its context. Terminally differentiated effector memory CD45RA+ cells were excluded by CCR7 positive selection of CD45RO-negative cells. The data originate from a study of shared clonotypes between healthy human individuals. Trimming took off 3 bases at V and 3 bases at J, with 14 bases between the two ends. Germline V CDR1 and CDR2: GTSNPN, SVGIG (reference sequence). The CDR3 contains 15 residues. The data were produced by immunoSEQ multiplex PCR, yet TCRdb's version contains in-frame clones alone and is incomplete. Among millions of clones listed, 93% were seen once.

The sequenced sample was naive CD8+ T cells from PBMCs. V is TRBV30 and J is TRBJ2-2; tentative D call: TRBD1 (6 bases). The origin of this receptor is a man between 18 and 29 years old in good health. Some clones in this sample may be carry-over from other donors' samples. CDR3 protein: CAWRRRPGDTGELFF. In DNA, the CDR3 is TGTGCCTGGAGGAGAAGGCCAGGGGACACCGGGGAGCTGTTTTTT.